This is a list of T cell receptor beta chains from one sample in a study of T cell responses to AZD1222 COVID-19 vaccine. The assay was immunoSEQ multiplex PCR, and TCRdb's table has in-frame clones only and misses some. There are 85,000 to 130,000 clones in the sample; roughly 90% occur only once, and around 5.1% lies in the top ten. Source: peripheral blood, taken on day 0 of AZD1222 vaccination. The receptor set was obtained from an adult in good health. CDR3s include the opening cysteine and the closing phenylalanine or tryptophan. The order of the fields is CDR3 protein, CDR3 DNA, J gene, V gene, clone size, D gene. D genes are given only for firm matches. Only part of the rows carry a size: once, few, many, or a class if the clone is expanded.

cdr3_aa: CASKSEVDTEAFF
cdr3_nt: TGTGCCAGCAAGAGTGAGGTGGACACTGAAGCTTTCTTT
j_call: TRBJ1-1
v_call: TRBV2
clone_size: .
d_call: .

cdr3_aa: CASSPLGLSGQRLAGAVEQYF
cdr3_nt: TGTGCCAGCTCACCCCTCGGGCTATCGGGACAGCGACTAGCGGGTGCCGTCGAGCAGTACTTC
j_call: TRBJ2-7
v_call: TRBV18
clone_size: .
d_call: TRBD2

cdr3_aa: CASSLQGALDISGANVLTF
cdr3_nt: TGTGCCAGCAGCCTACAGGGGGCGTTAGACATCTCTGGGGCCAACGTCCTGACTTTC
j_call: TRBJ2-6
v_call: TRBV5-5
clone_size: .
d_call: TRBD1

cdr3_aa: CASSDYEQYF
cdr3_nt: TGTGCCAGCAGTGACTACGAGCAGTACTTC
j_call: TRBJ2-7
v_call: TRBV6-2/TRBV6-3
clone_size: once
d_call: .

cdr3_aa: CASTRTGRWTEAFF
cdr3_nt: TGTGCCAGCACCCGGACAGGGCGGTGGACTGAAGCTTTCTTT
j_call: TRBJ1-1
v_call: TRBV25-1
clone_size: once
d_call: TRBD1

cdr3_aa: CASSPLNEQFF
cdr3_nt: TGTGCCAGCAGTCCCCTGAATGAGCAGTTCTTC
j_call: TRBJ2-1
v_call: TRBV28
clone_size: .
d_call: .

cdr3_aa: CASSQFTGGETQYF
cdr3_nt: TGTGCCAGCAGCCAATTCACAGGTGGAGAGACCCAGTACTTC
j_call: TRBJ2-5
v_call: TRBV3-1/TRBV3-2
clone_size: .
d_call: .

cdr3_aa: CASSLGMQETQYF
cdr3_nt: TGCGCCAGCAGCTTGGGGATGCAAGAGACCCAGTACTTC
j_call: TRBJ2-5
v_call: TRBV5-1
clone_size: .
d_call: .

cdr3_aa: CASTVDPVGGYTF
cdr3_nt: TGCGCCAGCACTGTGGACCCGGTAGGAGGCTACACCTTC
j_call: TRBJ1-2
v_call: TRBV5-1
clone_size: .
d_call: .

cdr3_aa: CSAVEGRKLFF
cdr3_nt: TGCAGTGCTGTAGAGGGGCGAAAACTGTTTTTT
j_call: TRBJ1-4
v_call: TRBV20-1
clone_size: .
d_call: .

cdr3_aa: CASTGGANYGYTF
cdr3_nt: TGCGCCAGCACTGGCGGAGCTAACTATGGCTACACCTTC
j_call: TRBJ1-2
v_call: TRBV10-2
clone_size: once
d_call: .

cdr3_aa: CASSPPFSRAPVVF
cdr3_nt: TGTGCCAGCTCACCTCCATTTAGTCGGGCCCCCGTGGTCTTC
j_call: TRBJ2-1
v_call: TRBV18
clone_size: .
d_call: .

cdr3_aa: CASSLGQGGTDTQYF
cdr3_nt: TGTGCCAGCAGCCTGGGACAGGGGGGCACAGATACGCAGTATTTT
j_call: TRBJ2-3
v_call: TRBV6-5
clone_size: .
d_call: TRBD1

cdr3_aa: CASSQGTQGNIQYF
cdr3_nt: TGTGCCAGTAGTCAGGGTACGCAAGGAAACATTCAGTACTTC
j_call: TRBJ2-4
v_call: TRBV19
clone_size: .
d_call: .

cdr3_aa: CASSFMDYEQYF
cdr3_nt: TGTGCCAGCAGCTTTATGGACTACGAGCAGTACTTC
j_call: TRBJ2-7
v_call: TRBV5-6
clone_size: once
d_call: .

cdr3_aa: CASSPSSSGDEQYF
cdr3_nt: TGTGCCAGCAGCCCCTCCAGTTCGGGGGACGAGCAGTACTTC
j_call: TRBJ2-7
v_call: TRBV7-2
clone_size: .
d_call: .

cdr3_aa: CASSMINEKLFF
cdr3_nt: TGTGCCAGTAGTATGATTAATGAAAAACTGTTTTTT
j_call: TRBJ1-4
v_call: TRBV19
clone_size: .
d_call: .

cdr3_aa: CASSPEGNTEAFF
cdr3_nt: TGTGCCAGCAGCCCGGAGGGGAACACTGAAGCTTTCTTT
j_call: TRBJ1-1
v_call: TRBV11-1
clone_size: .
d_call: .

cdr3_aa: CASSMGGHGYNEQFF
cdr3_nt: TGTGCCAGTAGTATGGGAGGGCACGGTTACAATGAGCAGTTCTTC
j_call: TRBJ2-1
v_call: TRBV19
clone_size: once
d_call: TRBD2

cdr3_aa: CASSSGSGTYNEQFF
cdr3_nt: TGCGCCAGCAGCTCCGGTAGCGGGACCTACAATGAGCAGTTCTTC
j_call: TRBJ2-1
v_call: TRBV5-1
clone_size: .
d_call: TRBD2

cdr3_aa: CASSVVKSTDTQYF
cdr3_nt: TGTGCCAGCAGCGTAGTCAAGAGCACAGATACGCAGTATTTT
j_call: TRBJ2-3
v_call: TRBV9
clone_size: .
d_call: .

cdr3_aa: CASSLASHEQYF
cdr3_nt: TGCGCCAGCAGCTTGGCCTCCCACGAGCAGTACTTC
j_call: TRBJ2-7
v_call: TRBV5-1
clone_size: .
d_call: .

cdr3_aa: CASSYNQGGKNIQYF
cdr3_nt: TGTGCCAGCAGCTACAATCAGGGGGGTAAAAACATTCAGTACTTC
j_call: TRBJ2-4
v_call: TRBV7-3
clone_size: .
d_call: .

cdr3_aa: CATSPGSFYNSPLHF
cdr3_nt: TGTGCCACCAGTCCAGGGAGCTTCTATAATTCACCCCTCCACTTT
j_call: TRBJ1-6
v_call: TRBV24-1
clone_size: .
d_call: .

cdr3_aa: CASGTSGNNEQFF
cdr3_nt: TGTGCCAGCGGGACTAGCGGGAACAATGAGCAGTTCTTC
j_call: TRBJ2-1
v_call: TRBV7-3
clone_size: .
d_call: TRBD2

cdr3_aa: CASSLGQGVPYEQYF
cdr3_nt: TGCGCCAGCAGCCTTGGACAGGGGGTACCCTACGAGCAGTACTTC
j_call: TRBJ2-7
v_call: TRBV5-1
clone_size: .
d_call: TRBD1

cdr3_aa: CATSGQGSYGYTF
cdr3_nt: TGTGCCACCAGTGGACAGGGAAGCTATGGCTACACCTTC
j_call: TRBJ1-2
v_call: TRBV24-1
clone_size: few
d_call: TRBD1

cdr3_aa: CASSVDQGGEGQYF
cdr3_nt: TGTGCCAGCAGCGTAGATCAGGGTGGGGAGGGGCAGTACTTC
j_call: TRBJ2-7
v_call: TRBV9
clone_size: .
d_call: TRBD2

cdr3_aa: CASSNRGRSNQPQHF
cdr3_nt: TGTGCCAGCAGCAACAGGGGAAGGAGCAATCAGCCCCAGCATTTT
j_call: TRBJ1-5
v_call: TRBV6-5
clone_size: .
d_call: TRBD1

cdr3_aa: CSASKGFNTEAFF
cdr3_nt: TGCAGTGCTAGTAAGGGGTTCAACACTGAAGCTTTCTTT
j_call: TRBJ1-1
v_call: TRBV20-1
clone_size: once
d_call: .

cdr3_aa: CASSSPRSITRETQYF
cdr3_nt: TGTGCCAGCAGTTCCCCCCGCTCCATAACCCGGGAGACCCAGTACTTC
j_call: TRBJ2-5
v_call: TRBV28
clone_size: .
d_call: .

cdr3_aa: CASSPMRDSLIYGYTF
cdr3_nt: TGTGCCAGCAGCCCGATGCGAGACAGCTTGATTTATGGCTACACCTTC
j_call: TRBJ1-2
v_call: TRBV7-7
clone_size: once
d_call: .

cdr3_aa: CASSTSGGRAQPQHF
cdr3_nt: TGTGCCAGTAGTACCTCGGGAGGGCGGGCTCAGCCCCAGCATTTT
j_call: TRBJ1-5
v_call: TRBV19
clone_size: few
d_call: .

cdr3_aa: CASSLTNHNYNEQFF
cdr3_nt: TGTGCCAGCAGCTTAACCAATCACAACTACAATGAGCAGTTCTTC
j_call: TRBJ2-1
v_call: TRBV11-2
clone_size: once
d_call: .

cdr3_aa: CASSPTRVDNTEAFF
cdr3_nt: TGTGCCAGCTCACCAACGAGGGTCGATAACACTGAAGCTTTCTTT
j_call: TRBJ1-1
v_call: TRBV18
clone_size: .
d_call: .